This entry is about one TCR beta chain. The sample originates from a study of blood T cell repertoires in COVID-19. Study as a whole: Some COVID-19 samples were acute and others convalescent; all came from the United States, Italy and Spain. T cells, B-cell-depleted T cells, or PBMCs supplied cDNA or gDNA.

V lost 0 bases to trimming and J lost 5 bases, with 10 bases between them. The CDR3 consists of 14 residues. Per the germline V gene, CDR1 is SGHNT and CDR2 is YENEEA. Original methodology: Amplification of reference gene primers provided the estimated nucleated cell counts. TCRdb's table, derived via immunoSEQ multiplex PCR, lists solely in-frame clones and lacks some. That table gives V, J and clone size, and the DNA gave D and trimming. The sample has fewer than 300,000 clones, around 82% seen once; the top ten hold 0.85% to 1%. This receptor was taken from a human donor with COVID-19, enrolled during active disease. The donor label of this sample is uncertain. J is TRBJ1-1 and V is TRBV11-3; no reliable D call. The specimen sequenced was peripheral blood. This CDR3 reads CASSLDGGPTEAFF. In nucleotides, the CDR3 is TGTGCCAGCAGCTTAGATGGAGGGCCGACTGAAGCTTTCTTT. Based on the CDR3 plus reference TRBV11-3 and TRBJ1-1, the full variable domain is EAGVVQSPRYKIIEKKQPVAFWCNPISGHNTLYWYLQNLGQGPELLIRYENEEAVDDSQLPKDRFSAERLKGVDSTLKIQPAELGDSAVYLCASSLDGGPTEAFFGQGTRLTVV.